What follows is one T cell receptor (beta chain) and its context. The data belong to a study of T cell responses to AZD1222 COVID-19 vaccine. V lost 6 bases to trimming and J lost 5 bases; unmatched junction nucleotides: 8. The CDR3 is 14 amino acids. From germline, CDR1 is WNHNN and CDR2 SYGVQD (reference sequence). Using immunoSEQ multiplex PCR, the repertoire was profiled, and TCRdb retains in-frame clones only, with some absent. The data show under 300,000 clones, roughly 93% seen once. The material was peripheral blood, obtained on day 0 of AZD1222 vaccination. The receptor's source is an adult in good health. The V and J genes are TRBV10-1 and TRBJ2-5; 8 nucleotides align to TRBD1. In nucleotides, the CDR3 is TGCGCCAGCAGAGGACAGGGTCACGGGGAGACCCAGTACTTC. This encodes CASRGQGHGETQYF.